These T cell receptor beta chains were read from a single sample in a study of T-cell memory formation after mild COVID-19. MiXCR, applied by TCRdb to the 5' RACE reads, yields one record per CDR3 protein. This sample carries 380,000 or so distinct CDR3 sequences, roughly 14% of them seen once, and the ten largest clones take 22%. Sequencing was done on a sample of PBMCs or a T cell subset sorted from them (not recorded which). All receptors come from a man aged 18 to 30 who had mild COVID-19 (a few samples of this study predate the infection). Cell type and time point are not known. Each CDR3 is given with its conserved first and last residue. The D gene is left open where the match is weak. Size tells how often a clone was seen (once, few, many) or the class of an expanded clone, and some rows leave it out.

abundance	d_gene	v_gene	j_gene	CDR3nt	CDR3aa
few	-	TRBV6-5	TRBJ2-2	TGTGCCAGCAGTTACCTTTCACCGGGACCGCTGAACACCGGGGAGCTGTTTTTT	CASSYLSPGPLNTGELFF
-	-	TRBV18	TRBJ2-3	TGTGCCAGCTCACCAATGGACGATCCTTTGAGCACAGATACGCAGTATTTT	CASSPMDDPLSTDTQYF
-	-	TRBV6-2/TRBV6-3	TRBJ2-5	TGTGCCAGCACTTGGGGCAGTCAAGAGACCCAGTACTTC	CASTWGSQETQYF
-	-	TRBV12-3/TRBV12-4	TRBJ1-2	TGTGCCAGCAGTTGGAGAATGGGACGGGATGGCTACACCTTC	CASSWRMGRDGYTF
-	-	TRBV7-2	TRBJ2-3	TGTGCCAGCAGCCCCCAGGGGGGGGCAGGCACAGATACGCAGTATTTT	CASSPQGGAGTDTQYF
many	-	TRBV5-1	TRBJ2-5	TGCGCCAGCAGCTTGGCCCTCTCGGGAGAGACCCAGTACTTC	CASSLALSGETQYF
few	-	TRBV10-3	TRBJ2-5	TGTGCCATCAAGGACCGGGCAGGGGTCGGGGAGACCCAGTACTTC	CAIKDRAGVGETQYF
few	-	TRBV6-5	TRBJ1-1	TGTGCCAGCAGGATAGGCACTGAAGCTTTCTTT	CASRIGTEAFF
many	-	TRBV24-1	TRBJ2-1	TGTGCCACCAGTGATCCTGGGTCCCCGTGGGAGCAGTTCTTC	CATSDPGSPWEQFF
-	-	TRBV5-1	TRBJ2-1	TGCGCCAGCAGCGGTGAGGGTGCTGAGCAGTTCTTC	CASSGEGAEQFF
-	-	TRBV20-1	TRBJ1-6	TGCAGTGCTTCCTCCCGACCAAGCTCCTATAATTCACCCCTCCACTTT	CSASSRPSSYNSPLHF
few	TRBD2	TRBV28	TRBJ2-5	TGTGCCAGCAGTTTATCGGGACTAGCGGGGAAAGAGACCCAGTACTTC	CASSLSGLAGKETQYF
-	-	TRBV6-1	TRBJ1-1	TGTGCCAGCACCCTACTCCGGAACACTGAAGCTTTCTTT	CASTLLRNTEAFF
many	-	TRBV5-1	TRBJ1-1	TGCGCCAGCAGCTGGGGGGGGACGAACACTGAAGCTTTCTTT	CASSWGGTNTEAFF
-	TRBD2	TRBV6-5	TRBJ2-3	TGTGCCAGCAGTTACTTGGGAGGGACTAGCGGGGGCGATACGCAGTATTTT	CASSYLGGTSGGDTQYF
few	-	TRBV7-7	TRBJ2-2	TGTGCTAGCAGTGAAGGACCCCGGGCCGGGGAGCTGTTTTTT	CASSEGPRAGELFF
few	-	TRBV4-2	TRBJ1-2	TGTGCCAGCAGCCAAGATGTTCGGGGAGGGTCCTATGGCTACACCTTC	CASSQDVRGGSYGYTF
-	-	TRBV11-2	TRBJ2-1	TGTGCCAGCAGCCCCGGGCTGGTGGAGCAGTTCTTC	CASSPGLVEQFF
-	TRBD1	TRBV5-4	TRBJ2-7	TGTGCCAGCAGCTGGGGACAGGGGGTAACCTACGAGCAGTACTTC	CASSWGQGVTYEQYF
many	TRBD1	TRBV10-3	TRBJ2-1	TGTGCCATGAGGCCGGGACAGGGACAGCATGAGCAGTTCTTC	CAMRPGQGQHEQFF
few	TRBD1	TRBV20-1	TRBJ2-3	TGCAGTGCCCGGGGACAGGCCGGGGGTTCAGATACGCAGTATTTT	CSARGQAGGSDTQYF
many	-	TRBV29-1	TRBJ2-6	TGCAGCGTTGCTTTAGGAATGAAGGTCTCTGGGGCCAACGTCCTGACTTTC	CSVALGMKVSGANVLTF
-	-	TRBV4-3	TRBJ1-2	TGCGCCAGCAGCCAAGCAGGGTTCTATGGCTACACCTTC	CASSQAGFYGYTF
few	-	TRBV5-1	TRBJ1-2	TGCGCCAGCAGCTTGGACAGGTCCAACTATGGCTACACCTTC	CASSLDRSNYGYTF
-	-	TRBV6-1	TRBJ1-1	TGTGCCAGCACCCGAATTGGTTCCAACACTGAAGCTTTCTTT	CASTRIGSNTEAFF
-	TRBD1	TRBV7-2	TRBJ1-1	TGTGCCAGCAGCTCGGATAGGCAGGGGGCCAGTACTGAAGCTTTCTTT	CASSSDRQGASTEAFF
-	TRBD1	TRBV12-3/TRBV12-4	TRBJ1-2	TGTGCCAGCAGTACAGGGGGGGCAGGGTATGGCTACACCTTC	CASSTGGAGYGYTF